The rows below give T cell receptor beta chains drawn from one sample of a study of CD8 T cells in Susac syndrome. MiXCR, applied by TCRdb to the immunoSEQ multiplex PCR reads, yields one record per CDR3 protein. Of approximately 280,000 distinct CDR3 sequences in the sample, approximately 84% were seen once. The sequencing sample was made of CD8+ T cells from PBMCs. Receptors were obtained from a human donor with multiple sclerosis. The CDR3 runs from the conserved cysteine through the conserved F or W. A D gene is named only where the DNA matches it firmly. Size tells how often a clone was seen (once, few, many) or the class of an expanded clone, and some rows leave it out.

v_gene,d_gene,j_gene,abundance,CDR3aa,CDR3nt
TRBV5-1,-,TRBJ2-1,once,CASSSSARGASYNEQFF,TGCGCCAGCAGCTCTTCAGCCAGGGGGGCCTCCTACAATGAGCAGTTCTTC
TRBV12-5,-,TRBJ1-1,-,CASGAGGWTEAFF,TGTGCTAGTGGGGCAGGAGGTTGGACTGAAGCTTTCTTT
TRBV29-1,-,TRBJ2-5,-,CSVEDFPLGRGAQETQYF,TGCAGCGTTGAAGATTTCCCCTTGGGCAGGGGGGCCCAAGAGACCCAGTACTTC
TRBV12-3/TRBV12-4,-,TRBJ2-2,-,CASSLATWRELFF,TGTGCCAGCAGTTTAGCGACCTGGAGGGAGCTGTTTTTT
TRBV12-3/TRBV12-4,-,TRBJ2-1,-,CASSGGTYNEQFF,TGTGCCAGCAGTGGGGGGACCTACAATGAGCAGTTCTTC
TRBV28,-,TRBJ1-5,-,CASSFRLESSNQPQHF,TGTGCCAGCAGTTTCCGCCTCGAATCTAGCAATCAGCCCCAGCATTTT
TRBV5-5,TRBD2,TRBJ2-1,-,CASSLSKAGLSYNEQFF,TGTGCCAGCAGCTTGTCCAAAGCGGGACTGTCCTACAATGAGCAGTTCTTC
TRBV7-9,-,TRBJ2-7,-,CASSPETGYEQYF,TGTGCCAGCAGCCCTGAGACGGGATACGAGCAGTACTTC
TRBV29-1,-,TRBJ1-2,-,CSVGEGGYGYTF,TGCAGCGTTGGTGAGGGAGGCTATGGCTACACCTTC
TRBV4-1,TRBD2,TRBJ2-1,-,CASSQSPSGSGYEQFF,TGCGCCAGCAGCCAATCCCCTAGCGGGAGTGGGTATGAGCAGTTCTTC
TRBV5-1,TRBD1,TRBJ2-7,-,CASSPPDRVLYEQYF,TGCGCCAGCAGTCCCCCGGACAGGGTACTCTACGAGCAGTACTTC
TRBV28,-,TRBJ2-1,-,CASKWAGVDNEQFF,TGTGCCAGCAAATGGGCAGGGGTCGACAATGAGCAGTTCTTC
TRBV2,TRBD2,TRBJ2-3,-,CASSVSRTSGNRADSTDTQYF,TGTGCCAGCAGTGTTTCACGGACTAGCGGGAATAGGGCGGATAGCACAGATACGCAGTATTTT
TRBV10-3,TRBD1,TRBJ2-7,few,CATSGTGIYEQYF,TGTGCCACCTCCGGGACAGGGATCTACGAGCAGTACTTC
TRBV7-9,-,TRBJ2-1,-,CASSFRQASNEQFF,TGTGCCAGCAGCTTCCGCCAGGCCAGCAATGAGCAGTTCTTC
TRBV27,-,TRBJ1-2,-,CASSLTVTNYGYTF,TGTGCCAGCAGTTTGACCGTCACTAACTATGGCTACACCTTC
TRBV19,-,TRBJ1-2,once,CASTGEVYGYTF,TGTGCCAGTACAGGGGAGGTCTATGGCTACACCTTC
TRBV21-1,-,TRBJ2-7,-,CASSNRNREAHPGQYF,TGTGCCAGCAGCAATCGGAACCGGGAGGCACACCCCGGGCAGTACTTC
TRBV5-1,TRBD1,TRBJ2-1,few,CASSLRQGGYNEQFF,TGTGCCAGCAGCTTACGACAGGGGGGGTACAATGAGCAGTTCTTC
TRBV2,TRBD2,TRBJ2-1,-,CARTSARDEQFF,TGTGCCAGGACTAGCGCGAGGGATGAGCAGTTCTTC
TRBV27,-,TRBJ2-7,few,CASSLDAGPSYEQYF,TGTGCCAGCAGTCTTGATGCGGGACCTTCCTACGAGCAGTACTTC
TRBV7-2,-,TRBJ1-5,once,CASSLGWNQPQHF,TGTGCCAGCAGTCTGGGGTGGAATCAGCCCCAGCATTTT
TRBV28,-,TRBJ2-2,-,CASSLVLAGELFF,TGTGCCAGCAGTTTAGTACTCGCCGGGGAGCTGTTTTTT
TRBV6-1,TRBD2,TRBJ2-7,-,CASRKSIAGEDYEQYF,TGTGCCAGCAGGAAATCCATAGCGGGAGAAGATTACGAGCAGTACTTC
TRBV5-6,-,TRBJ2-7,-,CASRPTENYEQYF,TGTGCCAGCAGACCGACAGAAAACTACGAGCAGTACTTC
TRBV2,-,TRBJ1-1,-,CASSGLRHPGTEAFF,TGTGCCAGCAGTGGGTTACGACACCCGGGGACTGAAGCTTTCTTT
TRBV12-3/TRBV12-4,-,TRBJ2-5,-,CASRQGGGETQYF,TGTGCCAGCAGGCAGGGTGGGGGAGAGACCCAGTACTTC
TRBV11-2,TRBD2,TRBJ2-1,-,CASSLGLAGGMYNEQFF,TGTGCCAGCAGCTTAGGGCTAGCGGGAGGTATGTACAATGAGCAGTTCTTC
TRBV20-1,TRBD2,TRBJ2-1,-,CSARKREDYNEQFF,TGCAGTGCTAGAAAGCGGGAGGATTACAATGAGCAGTTCTTC
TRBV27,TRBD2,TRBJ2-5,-,CASSSPGEGETQYF,TGTGCCAGCAGTTCCCCGGGGGAGGGGGAGACCCAGTACTTC
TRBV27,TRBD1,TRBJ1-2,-,CASGPGQGLGYTF,TGTGCCAGCGGACCGGGACAGGGACTGGGGTACACCTTC
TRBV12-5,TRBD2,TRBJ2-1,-,CASGPSTSWEQFF,TGTGCTAGTGGTCCCTCGACTAGCTGGGAGCAGTTCTTC
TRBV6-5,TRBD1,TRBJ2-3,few,CASSYSGQNTDTQYF,TGTGCCAGCAGTTATTCGGGACAGAACACAGATACGCAGTATTTT
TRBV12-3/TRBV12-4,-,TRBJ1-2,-,CASSAGEWNGYTF,TGTGCCAGCAGTGCAGGGGAATGGAATGGCTACACCTTC
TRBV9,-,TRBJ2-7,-,CASSVEDAPYEQYF,TGTGCCAGCAGCGTGGAGGACGCTCCCTACGAGCAGTACTTC
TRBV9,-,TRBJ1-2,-,CASLAPGGGYTF,TGTGCCAGCTTGGCCCCGGGAGGAGGCTACACCTTC
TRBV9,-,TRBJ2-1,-,CASSPETMYNEQFF,TGTGCCAGCAGCCCAGAGACCATGTACAATGAGCAGTTCTTC
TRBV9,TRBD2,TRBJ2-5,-,CASSPGTSGRAGETQYF,TGTGCCAGCAGCCCAGGGACTAGCGGGAGGGCCGGGGAGACCCAGTACTTC
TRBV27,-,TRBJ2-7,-,CASSFPPGQYF,TGTGCCAGCAGTTTCCCCCCCGGGCAGTACTTC
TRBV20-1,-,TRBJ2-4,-,CSARGGGGVAKNIQYF,TGCAGTGCTAGAGGGGGTGGCGGGGTAGCCAAAAACATTCAGTACTTC
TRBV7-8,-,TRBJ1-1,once,CASSLVYEENTEAFF,TGTGCCAGCAGCTTAGTCTACGAGGAGAACACTGAAGCTTTCTTT
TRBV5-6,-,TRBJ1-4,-,CASSPQGGEKLFF,TGTGCCAGCAGCCCTCAGGGTGGTGAAAAACTGTTTTTT
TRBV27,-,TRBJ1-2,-,CASIFGRGWNDGYTF,TGTGCCAGCATTTTCGGCAGGGGCTGGAACGATGGCTACACCTTC
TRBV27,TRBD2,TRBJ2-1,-,CASISWVAGYNEQFF,TGTGCCAGCATTTCATGGGTAGCGGGATACAATGAGCAGTTCTTC
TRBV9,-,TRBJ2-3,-,CAGIDLLSGTTDTQYF,TGTGCCGGAATCGACCTTCTTAGCGGAACCACAGATACGCAGTATTTT
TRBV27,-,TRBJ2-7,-,CASSGGSDQYF,TGTGCCAGCAGTGGAGGGTCCGACCAGTACTTC
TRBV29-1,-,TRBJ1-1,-,CSVVLNGPTEAFF,TGCAGCGTTGTTTTAAACGGGCCCACTGAAGCTTTCTTT
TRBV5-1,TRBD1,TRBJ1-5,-,CASSPTGGNNQPQHF,TGCGCCAGCAGCCCGACAGGGGGGAACAATCAGCCCCAGCATTTT